The 18 T cell receptor beta chains given below trace back to one sample, sequenced in a study of CD8 T cells in Susac syndrome. With random hexamers, about 0.5 to 1 ug RNA was reverse transcribed. TCRdb called the immunoSEQ multiplex PCR reads again in MiXCR, with one record for every CDR3 protein. The sample has some 110,000 distinct CDR3 sequences, about 93% seen once. The specimen sequenced was CD4+ T cells from PBMCs. These receptors originate from a human donor in good health.

The rearrangement links TRBV7-2 to TRBJ1-4; D gene unclear. Germline values: CDR1 SGHTA, CDR2 FQGNSA. The V end was cut by 5 bases, the J end by 4 bases, with 8 bases between. This CDR3 is built from 13 residues. The CDR3 loop reads CASSADGNEKLFF. CDR3 nucleotide sequence: TGTGCCAGCAGCGCAGACGGTAATGAAAAACTGTTTTTT.

The rearrangement uses TRBV4-1 and TRBJ2-7; 8 bases are a match to TRBD1. The CDR3 is 16 residues long. Germline-derived CDR1 and CDR2 are MGHRA and YSYEKL. V gave up 0 bases and J gave up 0 bases; unmatched junction bases: 4. CDR3 bases: TGCGCCAGCAGCCAAGATAACACAGGGGGCTCCTACGAGCAGTACTTC. This translates into CASSQDNTGGSYEQYF.

This clonotype has only one observation. The J gene is TRBJ2-7, the V gene TRBV30, with 9 bases fitting TRBD2. The CDR3 is 14 residues long. Trimming took 0 bases from V and 6 from J; bases not matched to a gene: 6. Germline CDR1 reads GTSNPN; CDR2 reads SVGIG (reference sequence). This CDR3 is CAWSVVVAGVEQYF. CDR3 coding DNA: TGTGCCTGGAGTGTAGTGGTAGCGGGGGTCGAGCAGTACTTC.

The chain carries TRBV5-1 and TRBJ2-7, with 9 bases aligning to TRBD2. Trimming took 3 bases from V and 2 from J; bases not matched to a gene: 6. The CDR3 runs to 15 residues. The germline V gene encodes CDR1 SGHRS and CDR2 YFSETQ. The CDR3 spells CASSSRLAGTYEQYF. The CDR3 DNA reads TGCGCCAGCAGCTCTCGCCTAGCGGGAACCTACGAGCAGTACTTC.

The chain has TRBV7-2 and TRBJ1-1; D is undetermined. The V and J ends lost 5 bases and 6 bases respectively, with 16 bases between them. The CDR3 length is 14 residues. The germline V gene has CDR1 SGHTA and CDR2 FQGNSA. The CDR3: CASSPRRTYAEAFF. The DNA for the CDR3 is TGTGCCAGCAGCCCCCGACGGACTTACGCTGAAGCTTTCTTT.

The CDR3 loop reads CSARDPRGSGLQETQYF. Written as DNA, the CDR3 is TGCAGTGCTAGAGATCCCCGTGGTAGCGGGTTACAAGAGACCCAGTACTTC. V gene TRBV20-1 combines with J gene TRBJ2-5, with TRBD2 identical over 7 bases. V shed 0 bases and J 2 bases; nucleotides not matched to a gene: 12. The CDR3 is 17 residues long. Germline CDR1 and CDR2: DFQATT and SNEGSKA (reference sequence).

The J gene is TRBJ1-6, the V gene TRBV12-3 or TRBV12-4, with D maybe TRBD1 (5 bases). Trimming left V 6 bases short and J 7 bases short, with 10 bases between. This CDR3 contains 13 residues. The CDR3 reads CASSGTSNSPLHF. As DNA, the CDR3 is TGTGCCAGCAGCGGGACGTCAAATTCACCCCTCCACTTT.

This sequence joins TRBV20-1 and TRBJ2-5, with D perhaps TRBD2 (6 bases). The CDR3 is made up of 13 amino acids. Germline V gene lookup returns CDR1 DFQATT and CDR2 SNEGSKA (reference sequence). V was clipped by 8 bases and J by 5 bases, with 18 bases between them. CDR3 DNA sequence: TGCAGTCAGCGGTCCGGAGGGCGGGAGACCCAGTACTTC. Amino acid sequence: CSQRSGGRETQYF.

This chain connects TRBV4-3 to TRBJ2-2; the D is unclear. Germline lookup yields CDR1 LGHNA and CDR2 YSLEER. This CDR3 has 16 residues. Trimming cost V 2 bases and J 4 bases, with 14 bases left between them. The DNA for the CDR3 is TGCGCCAGCAGCCAACATGAGCAAGGTTCCACCGGGGAGCTGTTTTTT. It yields the protein CASSQHEQGSTGELFF.

The genes are TRBV4-3 and TRBJ2-1; D uncertain. With 1 base removed from V and 3 bases from J, the gap between germline ends came to 16 bases. CDR1 and CDR2 from the germline V gene are LGHNA and YSLEER. The CDR3 is 17 amino acids. CDR3 nucleotide sequence: TGCGCCAGCAGCCAAGGTAGGGCCGGCTCCTTCTACAATGAGCAGTTCTTC. Its protein is CASSQGRAGSFYNEQFF.

The chain employs TRBV7-9 and TRBJ2-1; D is uncertain. CDR3 length: 16 residues. V was pared by 2 bases and J by 0 bases, with 11 bases between. CDR1 is SEHNR and CDR2 is FQNEAQ in the germline V gene (reference sequence). CDR3 DNA: TGTGCCAGCAGCTTATTCGTCCTGAGCTCCTACAATGAGCAGTTCTTC. Encoded protein: CASSLFVLSSYNEQFF.

The V gene is TRBV6-5, the J gene TRBJ2-7, with TRBD2 matching over 12 bases. The CDR3 is 16 amino acids. V gave up 1 base and J gave up 7 bases; unmatched junction bases: 8. Germline V lookup: CDR1 MNHEY, CDR2 SVGAGI. Here the CDR3 DNA reads TGTGCCAGCAGTTACTTCGAGACTAGCGGGGGTGTAGAGCAGTACTTC. Protein product: CASSYFETSGGVEQYF.

V is TRBV6-2 or TRBV6-3 and J is TRBJ2-7, with TRBD2 as a possible D gene (6 bases). The CDR3 loop spans 15 amino acids. Per germline, CDR1 MNHEY and CDR2 SVGEGT. The germline V and J ends were trimmed by 6 bases and 5 bases, with 20 bases remaining between them. This CDR3 is CASSPGGRVRHEQYF. The DNA for the CDR3 is TGTGCCAGCAGCCCCGGGGGAAGGGTGAGACACGAGCAGTACTTC.

The chain couples TRBV7-2 to TRBJ2-2; possibly TRBD1 or TRBD2 for D (7 bases each). Trimming took off 5 bases at V and 4 bases at J, with 14 bases between the two ends. The CDR3 has 15 amino acids. CDR1 is SGHTA, CDR2 FQGNSA, per germline. In DNA, the CDR3 is TGTGCCAGCAGCCAGCGGGACAGCCTCACCGGGGAGCTGTTTTTT. Translating gives CASSQRDSLTGELFF.

V and J are TRBV5-1 and TRBJ2-7; 16 positions match TRBD2. Germline lookup yields CDR1 SGHRS and CDR2 YFSETQ. This CDR3 is 16 amino acids long. V was clipped by 3 bases and J by 5 bases; unmatched bases: 5. The CDR3 spells CASSSGTSGRADEQYF. The CDR3 coding sequence is TGCGCCAGCAGCTCGGGGACTAGCGGGAGGGCGGACGAGCAGTACTTC.

The V and J genes are TRBV19 and TRBJ2-5; D ambiguous. Germline V gene data show CDR1 as LNHDA and CDR2 as SQIVND (reference sequence). The V end was cut by 3 bases, the J end by 2 bases, with 10 bases between. This CDR3 region has 14 residues. CDR3 in DNA: TGTGCCAGTAGTATGTCAAGAACTCAAGAGACCCAGTACTTC. Amino acid sequence: CASSMSRTQETQYF.

This chain connects TRBV3-1 to TRBJ2-5; the match to TRBD2 covers 13 bases. The V segment lost 4 bases and the J segment 4 bases; nucleotides outside the gene matches: 3. This CDR3 has 15 amino acids. Looked up from germline, CDR1 is LGHDT and CDR2 is YNNKEL (reference sequence). The CDR3 DNA sequence: TGTGCCAGCAGCCCCCGGACTAGCGGGAGAGAGACCCAGTACTTC. Translating gives CASSPRTSGRETQYF.

This clonotype was seen more than once but under ten times. The gene calls are TRBV5-6 and TRBJ2-1; 10 nucleotides align to TRBD2. Germline trimming cut 0 bases from V and 0 bases from J; bases unmatched to any gene: 9. Germline CDR1 reads SGHDT; CDR2 reads YYEEEE. The CDR3 contains 19 residues. The CDR3 sequence: CASSLAWLAGEASYNEQFF. The CDR3 nucleotides are TGTGCCAGCAGCTTGGCCTGGCTAGCGGGAGAGGCCTCCTACAATGAGCAGTTCTTC.